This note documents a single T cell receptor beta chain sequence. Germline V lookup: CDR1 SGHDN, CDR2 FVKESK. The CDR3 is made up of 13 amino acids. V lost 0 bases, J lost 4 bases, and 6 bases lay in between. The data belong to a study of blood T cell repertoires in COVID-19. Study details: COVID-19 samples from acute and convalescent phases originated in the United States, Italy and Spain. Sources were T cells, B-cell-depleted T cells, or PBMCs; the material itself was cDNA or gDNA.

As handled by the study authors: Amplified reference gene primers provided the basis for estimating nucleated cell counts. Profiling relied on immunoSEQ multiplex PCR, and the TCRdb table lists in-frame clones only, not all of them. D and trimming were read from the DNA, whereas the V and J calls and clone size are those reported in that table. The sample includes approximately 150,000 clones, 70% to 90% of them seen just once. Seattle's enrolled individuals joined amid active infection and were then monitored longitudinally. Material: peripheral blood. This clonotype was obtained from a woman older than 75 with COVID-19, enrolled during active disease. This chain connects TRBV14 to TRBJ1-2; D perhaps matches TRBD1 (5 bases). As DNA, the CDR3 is TGTGCCAGCAGCCAAGACAGGGTCTATGGCTACACCTTC. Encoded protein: CASSQDRVYGYTF.